There are many counts of the clone carrying this T cell receptor (beta chain). This record belongs to a study of patients and donors after allogeneic stem cell transplantation. TCRdb used MiXCR to reprocess the RT-PCR reads, holding one entry per CDR3 protein. The sample yields tens of thousands of distinct CDR3 sequences, approximately 5.2% seen once. Trimming stripped 6 bases from V and 12 bases from J, with 21 bases between. Germline V gene sequence: CDR1 DFQATT, CDR2 SNEGSKA (reference sequence). The CDR3 is 13 residues long. This receptor was identified in a human donor who was either an allogeneic HSCT recipient or a stem cell or donor lymphocyte infusion donor (not recorded which). It is not recorded whose cells these are; they may come from a transplant donor. This chain joins TRBV20-1 and TRBJ2-1; weak D call: TRBD2 (6 bases). The sample taken for sequencing was blood, either unsorted or a sorted T cell fraction (not recorded which). CDR3 in amino acids: CSARNPQGEVQFF. CDR3 DNA: TGCAGTGCGCGGAACCCCCAAGGGGAGGTGCAGTTCTTC.